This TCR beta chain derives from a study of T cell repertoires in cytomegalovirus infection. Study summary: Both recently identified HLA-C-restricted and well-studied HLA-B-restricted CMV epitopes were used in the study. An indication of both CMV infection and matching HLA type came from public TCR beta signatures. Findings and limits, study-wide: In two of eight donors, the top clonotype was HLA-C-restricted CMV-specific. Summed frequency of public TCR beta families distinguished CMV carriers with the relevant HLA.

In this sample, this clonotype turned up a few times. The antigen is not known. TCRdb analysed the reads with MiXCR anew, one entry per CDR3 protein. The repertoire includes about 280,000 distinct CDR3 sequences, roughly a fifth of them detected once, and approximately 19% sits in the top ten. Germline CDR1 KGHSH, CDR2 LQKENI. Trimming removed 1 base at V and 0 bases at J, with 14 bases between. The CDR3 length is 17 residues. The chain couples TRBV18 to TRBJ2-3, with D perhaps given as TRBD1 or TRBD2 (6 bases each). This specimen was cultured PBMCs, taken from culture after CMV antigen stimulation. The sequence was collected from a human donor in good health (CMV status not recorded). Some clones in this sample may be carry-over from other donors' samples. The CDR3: CASSPRGLATSTDTQYF. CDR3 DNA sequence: TGTGCCAGCTCACCACGGGGGCTAGCGACTAGCACAGATACGCAGTATTTT.